A selection of T cell receptor beta chains follows, all from one sample in a study of blood T cell repertoires in COVID-19. Clones were read by immunoSEQ multiplex PCR, and TCRdb kept only the in-frame ones, dropping some. The sample includes under 300,000 clones, about nine tenths of them seen just once. The specimen was peripheral blood. The source is a man aged 55-75 years who had recovered from COVID-19. The CDR3 runs from the conserved cysteine through the conserved F or W. D genes are given only for firm matches. Some rows mark clone size as missing; the rest say once, few, many or name a class of expanded clone.

d_gene | j_gene | abundance | v_gene | CDR3nt | CDR3aa
TRBD2 | TRBJ2-2 | . | TRBV7-6 | TGTGCCAGCAGCACTAGCGGGGGGAAAGGCACCGGGGAGCTGTTTTTT | CASSTSGGKGTGELFF
. | TRBJ2-7 | . | TRBV12-3/TRBV12-4 | TGTGCCAGCAGTTTCAACTCCGAGCAGTACTTC | CASSFNSEQYF
. | TRBJ1-5 | . | TRBV5-8 | TGTGCCAGCAGCCTGGACATAAATCAGCCCCAGCATTTT | CASSLDINQPQHF
TRBD1 | TRBJ1-6 | . | TRBV5-6 | TGTGCCAGCAGCCGGATCGGACAGGGGAGCAATTCACCCCTCCACTTT | CASSRIGQGSNSPLHF
TRBD1 | TRBJ1-2 | . | TRBV6-5 | TGTGCCAGCAGCTACCGGGACAGGGGCTATGGCTACACCTTC | CASSYRDRGYGYTF
. | TRBJ2-5 | . | TRBV5-1 | TGCGCCAGCAGCTTGTTGCAGGGGCAAGAGACCCAGTACTTC | CASSLLQGQETQYF
. | TRBJ1-4 | once | TRBV12-5 | TGTGCTAGTGCCGCGGGGGGTGCAACTAATGAAAAACTGTTTTTT | CASAAGGATNEKLFF
. | TRBJ1-6 | . | TRBV27 | TGTGCCAGTTCCCAGGGCTCCTATAATTCACCCCTCCACTTT | CASSQGSYNSPLHF
. | TRBJ1-5 | . | TRBV24-1 | TGTGCCACCAGTTTCGGAGGGGCTAATCAGCCCCAGCATTTT | CATSFGGANQPQHF
. | TRBJ1-1 | . | TRBV11-1 | TGTGCCAGCAGCGACAGAGCGATGAACACTGAAGCTTTCTTT | CASSDRAMNTEAFF
TRBD2 | TRBJ2-2 | . | TRBV20-1 | TGCAGTGCTAGTAGCGGGGGGCCAAACGGGGAGCTGTTTTTT | CSASSGGPNGELFF
. | TRBJ1-3 | . | TRBV28 | TGTGCCAGCGGATTTAACAGGGTTGGTGGGGGAAACACCATATATTTT | CASGFNRVGGGNTIYF
. | TRBJ2-7 | . | TRBV20-1 | TGCAGTGCTGGGAGATCCTACGAGCAGTACTTC | CSAGRSYEQYF
. | TRBJ2-4 | . | TRBV4-1 | TGCGCCAGCAGCCAAGGGAGATCGCTGGGGAGGACCAAAAACATTCAGTACTTC | CASSQGRSLGRTKNIQYF
TRBD1 | TRBJ2-1 | . | TRBV6-6 | TGTGCCAGCAGTCAAACAGGGGGCCCCTACAATGAGCAGTTCTTC | CASSQTGGPYNEQFF
. | TRBJ1-1 | . | TRBV19 | TGTGCCAGTAGTATAGATCTCCGGGGGAACACTGAAGCTTTCTTT | CASSIDLRGNTEAFF
TRBD1 | TRBJ2-5 | . | TRBV5-1 | TGCGCCAGCAGCGGGACAGCTGGAGAGACCCAGTACTTC | CASSGTAGETQYF
. | TRBJ2-6 | . | TRBV5-1 | TGCGCCAGCAACAGGGAGGGGACCTCTGGGGCCAACGTCCTGACTTTC | CASNREGTSGANVLTF
. | TRBJ1-6 | . | TRBV30 | TGTGCCTGGAGGTTTGGGCGTCGCTCACCCCTCCACTTT | CAWRFGRRSPLHF
. | TRBJ2-3 | . | TRBV10-1 | TGCGCCAGCAGTGAAATCCAGGTCACAGATACGCAGTATTTT | CASSEIQVTDTQYF
. | TRBJ2-5 | . | TRBV20-1 | TGCAGTGCTAGTACTGGCCAAGAGACCCAGTACTTC | CSASTGQETQYF
. | TRBJ1-6 | . | TRBV27 | TGTGCCAGCAGTTTTAACAGCTATAATTCACCCCTCCACTTT | CASSFNSYNSPLHF
. | TRBJ2-5 | . | TRBV10-1 | TGCGCCAGCAGTGAGAAAGTTTATGGGGGCAGCCAAGAGACCCAGTACTTC | CASSEKVYGGSQETQYF
TRBD1 | TRBJ2-7 | . | TRBV2 | TGTGCCAGCAGGGGCGGACAGGGAATTTACCACGAGCAGTACTTC | CASRGGQGIYHEQYF